This TCR beta chain emerged from a study of blood T cell repertoires in COVID-19. The study assigned cohorts using participant-reported clinical history. Recovered status in Cohort 3 required two negative PCRs, clearance, or symptom resolution. The germline CDR1 and CDR2 sequences are DFQATT and SNEGSKA (reference sequence). The V gene end was trimmed by 3 bases and the J gene end by 2 bases; junction bases not matched to a gene: 3. This CDR3 has 14 amino acids. Using immunoSEQ multiplex PCR, the repertoire was profiled, and TCRdb retains in-frame clones only, with some absent. This table holds about 220,000 clones, 82% found once. This clone was detected a few times.

The clonotype was recovered from a woman in her sixties who had recovered from COVID-19. The material sequenced was PBMCs or T cells enriched from blood (not recorded which). The chain couples TRBV20-1 to TRBJ2-7; 11 bases fit TRBD2. This CDR3 reads CSASDSGRAYEQYF. As DNA, the CDR3 is TGCAGTGCTAGTGATAGCGGGAGGGCCTACGAGCAGTACTTC.